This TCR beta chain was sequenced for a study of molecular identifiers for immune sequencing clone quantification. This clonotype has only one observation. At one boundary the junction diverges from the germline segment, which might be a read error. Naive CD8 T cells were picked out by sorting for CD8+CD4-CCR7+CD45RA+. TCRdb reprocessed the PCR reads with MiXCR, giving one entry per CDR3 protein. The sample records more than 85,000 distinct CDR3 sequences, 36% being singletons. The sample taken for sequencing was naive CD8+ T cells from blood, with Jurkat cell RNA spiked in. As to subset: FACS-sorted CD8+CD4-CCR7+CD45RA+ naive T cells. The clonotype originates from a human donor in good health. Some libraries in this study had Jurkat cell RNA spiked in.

The CDR3, as DNA: TGTGCCAGCAGCTCGTGGGGCAGCAACGAGCAGCACTTC. Amino acid sequence: CASSSWGSNEQHF. The chain couples TRBV7-2 to TRBJ2-7; D might be TRBD1 (5 bases). This CDR3 spans 13 amino acids. CDR1 is SGHTA, CDR2 FQGNSA, per germline.